These 11 T cell receptor beta chains share one sample of origin, sequenced in a study of cytomegalovirus exposure and HLA in healthy donors. Using immunoSEQ multiplex PCR, the repertoire was profiled, and TCRdb retains in-frame clones only, with some absent. This sample has around 75,000 clones, with around four fifths found just once. Sequencing used PBMCs. The receptor set was obtained from a young man in good health and CMV-seronegative.

The V gene is TRBV7-9, the J gene TRBJ1-3; D ambiguous. This CDR3 is built from 16 residues. With 1 base removed from V and 2 bases from J, the gap between germline ends came to 12 bases. Looked up from germline, CDR1 is SEHNR and CDR2 is FQNEAQ (reference sequence). For the CDR3, the DNA is TGTGCCAGCAGCTTAGGGACCTTGAGGGCTGGAAACACCATATATTTT. Amino acids: CASSLGTLRAGNTIYF. Based on the CDR3 plus reference TRBV7-9 and TRBJ1-3, the full variable domain is DTGVSQNPRHKITKRGQNVTFRCDPISEHNRLYWYRQTLGQGPEFLTYFQNEAQLEKSRLLSDRFSAERPKGSFSTLEIQRTEQGDSAMYLCASSLGTLRAGNTIYFGEGSWLTVV.

This chain joins TRBV4-1 and TRBJ1-2, with D unclear. Germline CDR1 reads MGHRA; CDR2 reads YSYEKL. V was pared by 3 bases and J by 7 bases, with 21 bases between. There are 16 residues in the CDR3. CDR3 region: CASSHHDRREVGGYTF. The CDR3 DNA is TGCGCCAGCAGCCATCACGACCGTCGGGAGGTTGGTGGCTACACCTTC.

There are a few counts of this clone. The chain is built from TRBV28 and TRBJ2-3; no reliable D call. Trimming shortened V by 5 bases and J by 2 bases, and 2 bases separated the two germline ends. The CDR3 consists of 11 residues. In germline, CDR1 is MDHEN, CDR2 SYDVKM. The CDR3 is CASSHTDTQYF. The DNA for the CDR3 is TGTGCCAGCAGTCACACAGATACGCAGTATTTT.

In this sample, this clone turned up many times. This sequence joins TRBV28 and TRBJ2-7; D unresolved. Germline V gives CDR1 MDHEN, CDR2 SYDVKM. The CDR3 is 13 amino acids. V lost 6 bases to trimming and J lost 0 bases, with 9 bases between them. In DNA form, the CDR3 reads TGTGCCAGCAGACCCATGAGCTCCTACGAGCAGTACTTC. It yields the protein CASRPMSSYEQYF.

This clone appeared a few times. The J gene is TRBJ2-1, the V gene TRBV15, with TRBD2 matching over 14 bases. J lost 9 bases, V lost 1 base, and 5 bases had no gene match. The CDR3 totals 16 residues. Germline V lookup: CDR1 LNHNV, CDR2 YYDKDF (reference sequence). CDR3 sequence reads: CATSRGTSGGLGEQFF. As DNA, the CDR3 is TGTGCCACCAGCAGAGGGACTAGCGGGGGGTTAGGTGAGCAGTTCTTC.

The V and J genes are TRBV30 and TRBJ1-6; D is possibly TRBD1 (6 bases). The CDR3 is 17 residues long. V was cut by 0 bases and J by 5 bases, with 17 bases left in between. Germline assignment: CDR1 GTSNPN and CDR2 SVGIG (reference sequence). This CDR3 reads CAWSVLVNPGDNSPLHF. CDR3 bases: TGTGCCTGGAGTGTACTAGTCAACCCAGGGGATAATTCACCCCTCCACTTT.

The genes are TRBV4-3 and TRBJ2-3, with a possible D match to TRBD2 (6 bases). Germline-derived CDR1 and CDR2 are LGHNA and YSLEER. The CDR3 covers 15 residues. The V end lost 4 bases, the J end lost 5 bases, and 16 bases lay between the germline ends. The CDR3 bases are TGCGCCAGCAGCCGCCGCGGGGTTCAAGGAGATACGCAGTATTTT. Protein sequence: CASSRRGVQGDTQYF.

The chain uses TRBV4-2 and TRBJ1-2; D not resolved. Trimming removed 0 bases at V and 4 bases at J, with 12 bases between. CDR1 and CDR2 (germline): LGHNA, YNFKEQ. The CDR3 loop spans 15 amino acids. CDR3 nucleotide sequence: TGTGCCAGCAGCCAAGAGAGACGGTTAGCCTATGGCTACACCTTC. Its protein is CASSQERRLAYGYTF.

The count of this clone is one. The chain combines TRBV2 with TRBJ2-7, with a possible D match to TRBD1 (5 bases). V was clipped by 3 bases and J by 7 bases, with 16 bases between them. This CDR3 region has 14 residues. CDR1 and CDR2 from the germline V gene are SNHLY and FYNNEI. This CDR3 reads CASSESSLGREQYV. The CDR3 bases are TGTGCCAGCAGTGAGTCGTCTTTGGGGCGGGAGCAGTACGTC.

V usage is TRBV6-1 and J usage is TRBJ2-1, with 7 nucleotides matching TRBD2. The ends lost 4 bases at V and 4 bases at J; junction bases unmatched: 13. The CDR3 covers 17 residues. Germline-derived CDR1 and CDR2 are MNHNS and SASEGT. CDR3 nucleotide sequence: TGTGCCAGCAGTGGCGTGGGCACGGGACTAATATACAATGAGCAGTTCTTC. Protein product: CASSGVGTGLIYNEQFF.

The CDR3: CASSQPSHRTSGRQGNEQFF. Written as DNA, the CDR3 is TGTGCCAGCAGCCAACCCTCACACCGGACTAGCGGGAGACAAGGCAATGAGCAGTTCTTC. The V call is TRBV21-1, the J call TRBJ2-1; TRBD2 is the table's D call, not checked against the DNA. TRBV21-1 is recorded as a pseudogene. The CDR3 consists of 20 residues.